The T cell receptor (beta chain) under discussion was sequenced for a study of blood T cell repertoires in COVID-19. Study summary: COVID-19 samples from acute and convalescent phases originated in the United States, Italy and Spain. In each case, the material was cDNA or gDNA derived from T cells, B-cell-depleted T cells, or PBMCs.

Comments on this clone: Other nucleotide sequences from this sample produce the same CDR3.

The CDR3 runs to 13 residues. V gave up 5 bases and J gave up 2 bases; unmatched junction bases: 2. CDR1 is MNHEY and CDR2 is SVGAGI in the germline V gene. TCRdb's table, derived via immunoSEQ multiplex PCR, lists solely in-frame clones and lacks some. The data contain 150,000 to 200,000 clones, roughly 75% of them singletons. V gene TRBV6-5 combines with J gene TRBJ1-2, with 7 bases aligning to TRBD1. Sequencing used peripheral blood. This clonotype was sampled from a man aged 70-80 years with active or convalescent COVID-19. The CDR3 region is CASSRDSNYGYTF. Here the CDR3 DNA reads TGTGCCAGCAGTCGGGACAGCAACTATGGCTACACCTTC.